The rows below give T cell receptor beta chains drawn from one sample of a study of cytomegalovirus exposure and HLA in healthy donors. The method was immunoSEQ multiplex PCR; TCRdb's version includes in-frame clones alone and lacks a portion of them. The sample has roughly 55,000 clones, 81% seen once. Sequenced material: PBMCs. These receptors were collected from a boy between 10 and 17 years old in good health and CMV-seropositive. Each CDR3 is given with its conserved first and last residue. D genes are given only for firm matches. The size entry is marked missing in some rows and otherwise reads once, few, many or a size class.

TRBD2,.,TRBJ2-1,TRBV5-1,CASSLLRGGLNEQFF,TGCGCCAGCAGCTTACTGCGGGGGGGCCTGAATGAGCAGTTCTTC
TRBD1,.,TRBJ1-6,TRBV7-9,CASSHSTGDSPLHF,TGTGCCAGCAGCCATTCCACAGGGGATTCACCCCTCCACTTT
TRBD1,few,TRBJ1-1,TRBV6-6,CASSLQGSAFF,TGTGCCAGCAGTCTACAGGGGAGTGCTTTCTTT
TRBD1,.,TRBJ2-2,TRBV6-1,CASSEGTGLWGRELFF,TGTGCCAGCAGTGAAGGGACAGGGCTATGGGGGAGGGAGCTGTTTTTT
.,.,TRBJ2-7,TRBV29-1,CSVRVRAEQYF,TGCAGCGTTCGGGTCAGGGCCGAGCAGTACTTC
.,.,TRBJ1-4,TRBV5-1,CASSRGGGDEKLFF,TGCGCCAGCAGCCGGGGAGGGGGGGATGAAAAACTGTTTTTT
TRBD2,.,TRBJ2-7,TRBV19,CASSNLGLAGDEQYF,TGTGCCAGTAGCAACCTCGGGTTAGCGGGTGACGAGCAGTACTTC
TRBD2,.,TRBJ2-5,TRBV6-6,CASSQLGLAPQETQYF,TGTGCCAGCAGCCAATTGGGACTAGCGCCGCAAGAGACCCAGTACTTC
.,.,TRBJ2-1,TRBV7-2,CASSFIGSFYEQFF,TGTGCCAGCAGCTTTATTGGTAGCTTCTATGAGCAGTTCTTC
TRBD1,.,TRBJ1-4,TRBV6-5,CASSPPGTGEEKLFF,TGTGCCAGCAGCCCACCCGGGACAGGGGAGGAAAAACTGTTTTTT
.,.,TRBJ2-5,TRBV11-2,CASSLLFSAGETQYF,TGTGCCAGCAGCTTGTTATTTTCGGCAGGAGAGACCCAGTACTTC
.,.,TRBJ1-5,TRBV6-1,CASRPWNGDQPQHF,TGTGCCAGCAGACCCTGGAACGGGGATCAGCCCCAGCATTTT
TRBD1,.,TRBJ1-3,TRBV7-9,CASSLQTGGDDTIYF,TGTGCCAGCAGCCTACAGACAGGGGGCGATGACACCATATATTTT
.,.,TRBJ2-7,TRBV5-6,CASSFDGTPTYEQYF,TGTGCCAGCAGTTTCGACGGGACACCAACCTACGAGCAGTACTTC
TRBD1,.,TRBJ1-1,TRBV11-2,CASSPNRGGTEAFF,TGTGCCAGCAGCCCCAACAGGGGTGGCACTGAAGCTTTCTTT
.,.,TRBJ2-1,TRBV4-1,CASTSGTQYNEQFF,TGCGCCAGCACCTCCGGGACACAATACAATGAGCAGTTCTTC
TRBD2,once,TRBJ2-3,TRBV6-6,CASSKVTSDADTQYF,TGTGCCAGCAGCAAAGTAACTAGCGACGCAGATACGCAGTATTTT
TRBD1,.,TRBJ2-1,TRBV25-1,CASSDLRQGSYNEQFF,TGTGCCAGCAGTGACCTGAGACAGGGTTCCTACAATGAGCAGTTCTTC
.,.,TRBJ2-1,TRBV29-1,CSGGVGSYNEQFF,TGCAGCGGCGGTGTCGGCTCCTACAATGAGCAGTTCTTC
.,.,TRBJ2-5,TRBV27,CASQPQGQETQYF,TGTGCCAGCCAGCCCCAGGGACAAGAGACCCAGTACTTC
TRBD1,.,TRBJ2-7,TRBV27,CASSLGQVNHEQYF,TGTGCCAGCAGTTTGGGACAGGTTAACCACGAGCAGTACTTC
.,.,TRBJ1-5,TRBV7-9,CASSLDSQPQHF,TGTGCCAGCAGCTTAGACTCACAGCCCCAGCATTTT
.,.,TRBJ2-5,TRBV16,CASSQSSDSQYF,TGTGCCAGCAGCCAATCTTCGGACAGTCAATACTTC
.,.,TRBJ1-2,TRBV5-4,CASSVTGNYGYTF,TGTGCCAGCAGCGTTACAGGGAACTATGGCTACACCTTC
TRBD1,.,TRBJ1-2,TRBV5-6,CASRDRGYGYTF,TGTGCCAGCAGAGACAGGGGCTATGGCTACACCTTC
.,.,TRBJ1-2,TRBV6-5,CASSYSTGEGYTF,TGTGCCAGCAGTTACTCGACAGGAGAGGGCTACACCTTC
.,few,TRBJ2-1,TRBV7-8,CASSFRRNEQFF,TGTGCCAGCAGCTTCAGGCGCAATGAGCAGTTCTTC
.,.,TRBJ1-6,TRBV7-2,CASSDLGSYNSPLHF,TGTGCCAGCAGCGACTTAGGCTCCTATAATTCACCCCTCCACTTT
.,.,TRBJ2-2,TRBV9,CASSVGTVNTGELFF,TGTGCCAGCAGCGTAGGAACAGTAAACACCGGGGAGCTGTTTTTT
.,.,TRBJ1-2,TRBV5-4,CASSLTGSDYGYTF,TGTGCCAGCAGCTTAACAGGGAGCGACTATGGCTACACCTTC
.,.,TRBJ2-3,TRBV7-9,CASSQGRTDTQYF,TGTGCCAGCAGTCAGGGGCGCACAGATACGCAGTATTTT
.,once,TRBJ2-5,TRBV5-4,CASSFAEETQYF,TGTGCCAGCAGCTTCGCGGAAGAGACCCAGTACTTC
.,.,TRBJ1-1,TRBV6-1,CASSEAGGNTEAFF,TGTGCCAGCAGTGAAGCGGGGGGGAACACTGAAGCTTTCTTT
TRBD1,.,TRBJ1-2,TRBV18,CASKRAGQRNYGYTF,TGTGCCAGCAAGAGGGCGGGACAGAGAAACTATGGCTACACCTTC
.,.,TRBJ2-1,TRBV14,CASSQAGDYNEQFF,TGTGCCAGCAGCCAAGCGGGGGATTACAATGAGCAGTTCTTC
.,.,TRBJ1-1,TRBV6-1,CASRQANTEAFF,TGTGCCAGCAGACAGGCGAACACTGAAGCTTTCTTT
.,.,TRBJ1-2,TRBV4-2,CASSQAFGTNPGYTF,TGTGCCAGCAGCCAAGCATTCGGCACTAACCCCGGCTACACCTTC
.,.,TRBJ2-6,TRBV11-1,CASSLQSGANVLTF,TGTGCCAGCAGCTTACAGTCTGGGGCCAACGTCCTGACTTTC
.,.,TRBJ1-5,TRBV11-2,CASSLDSSDTYSNQPQHF,TGTGCCAGCAGCTTAGATTCCTCGGACACATATAGCAATCAGCCCCAGCATTTT
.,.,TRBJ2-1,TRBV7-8,CASSLGEYIPYNEQFF,TGTGCCAGCAGCTTAGGCGAGTATATCCCCTACAATGAGCAGTTCTTC